This T cell receptor beta chain appears in the sequencing data of a study of beta chain features in type 1 diabetes. On the study more broadly: Patients looked much like healthy donors when it came to age, gender and cell yields.

Via CD45RO/CCR7/CD25/CD127/CD95/CD27, cells of the CD4+ naive, central memory, regulatory and stem cell-like memory subsets were sorted. Details on this clone: Its antigen is unidentified.

Study-wide results and limits: PCR might favor shorter templates, equally in patients and controls. Healthy donors had naive, central memory and Treg TCRB repertoires that appeared less similar than those seen among patients. All four CD4+ subsets from Type 1 diabetes patients carried moderately but significantly shorter TCRB CDR3s.

This CDR3 has 16 amino acids. CDR1 is SGDLS, CDR2 YYNGEE, per germline. Trimming stripped 1 base from V and 4 bases from J, with 14 bases between. TCRB transcripts that were expressed got sequenced, as all of the isolated RNA had been reverse transcribed. Generated by immunoSEQ multiplex PCR, the TCRdb table keeps only in-frame clones and is missing some. The repertoire has about 190,000 clones, approximately 8.4% of them found once; the top ten carry 0.5% to 0.55%. Material for sequencing was central memory CD4+ T cells from blood. The TCR sequence derives from a young man with type 1 diabetes. The rearrangement links TRBV9 to TRBJ1-4; TRBD1 might be the D (5 bases). This CDR3 reads CASSVSPGGGNEKLFF. In DNA form, the CDR3 reads TGTGCCAGCAGCGTATCCCCCGGGGGAGGTAATGAAAAACTGTTTTTT.